The 6 T cell receptor beta chains reported below all come from one sample, sequenced in a study of blood T cell repertoires in COVID-19. Only in-frame clones appear in the TCRdb table, and some are missing; sequencing was by immunoSEQ multiplex PCR. The sample yields around 300,000 clones, roughly nine tenths seen once. Sequencing was done on a sample of PBMCs or T cells enriched from blood (not recorded which). Every receptor here comes from a woman aged 60-75 years who had recovered from COVID-19.

The chain links TRBV6-1 to TRBJ2-2, with D perhaps TRBD1 (5 bases). This CDR3 has 17 residues. CDR1 and CDR2 from the germline V gene are MNHNS and SASEGT. V lost 3 bases and J lost 0, with 14 bases in between. The CDR3: CASSDLLTASNTGELFF. The CDR3 region has the DNA TGTGCCAGCAGTGATCTTTTGACAGCCTCGAACACCGGGGAGCTGTTTTTT.

DNA of the CDR3: TGCGCCAGCAGCTTGGACAGGTCTGGGGCCAACGTCCTGACTTTC. Translated, it gives CASSLDRSGANVLTF. The rearrangement uses TRBV5-1 and TRBJ2-6; TRBD1 might be the D (5 bases). The CDR3 spans 15 residues. CDR1 SGHRS and CDR2 YFSETQ come from the germline V gene. The germline V and J ends were trimmed by 0 bases and 1 base, with 5 bases remaining between them. Full variable domain (outside the CDR3, taken from reference TRBV5-1 and TRBJ2-6): KAGVTQTPRYLIKTRGQQVTLSCSPISGHRSVSWYQQTPGQGLQFLFEYFSETQRNKGNFPGRFSGRQFSNSRSEMNVSTLELGDSALYLCASSLDRSGANVLTFGAGSRLTVL.

The V gene is TRBV18, the J gene TRBJ1-4; 9 positions agree with TRBD1. Trimming took 3 bases from V and 5 from J; bases not matched to a gene: 4. This CDR3 region has 15 residues. CDR1 and CDR2 (germline): KGHSH, LQKENI. CDR3 sequence reads: CASSPTGGANEKLFF. The CDR3 coding sequence is TGTGCCAGCTCACCCACAGGGGGCGCGAATGAAAAACTGTTTTTT.

Notes on this clone: The junction does not match germline at one end; this may be a read error. J is TRBJ1-2 and V is TRBV28; D unclear. CDR1 is MDHEN, CDR2 SYDVKM, per germline. The CDR3 has 12 residues. CDR3 DNA: TGTGCCAGCAGCTTATGGAGGAGTGGCTACACCTTC. Protein sequence: CASSLWRSGYTF.

The genes are TRBV19 and TRBJ2-1; TRBD1 agrees at 9 bases. CDR1 and CDR2 from the germline V gene are LNHDA and SQIVND (reference sequence). Trimming cost V 4 bases and J 6 bases; bases outside gene matches: 10. The CDR3 extends over 16 amino acids. The CDR3 loop is CASSNYGTGFSNEQFF. The CDR3 bases are TGTGCCAGTAGTAACTACGGGACAGGGTTTTCCAATGAGCAGTTCTTC.

The chain recombines TRBV21-1 with TRBJ2-7; the table's D call, TRBD1, has no DNA check behind it. TRBV21-1 is recorded as a pseudogene. The CDR3 loop spans 14 amino acids. CDR3 coding DNA: TGTGCCAGCAGCCGCACCAGGGGGCGAACCGAGCAGTACTTC. Its protein product is CASSRTRGRTEQYF.